This is a list of T cell receptor beta chains from one sample in a study of response to subunit inactivated influenza vaccine. TCRdb re-called the RT-PCR reads with MiXCR, one entry per CDR3 protein. The table records 450,000 to 500,000 distinct CDR3 sequences, 9.5% to 12% of them present only once. Sequences were derived from PBMCs from blood, sampled roughly 46 days after vaccination. These receptors were collected from a man in his fifties who received an inactivated influenza vaccine. CDR3s include the opening cysteine and the closing phenylalanine or tryptophan. A D gene is named only where the DNA matches it firmly. Part of the rows lack a size; the others show once, few, many or a class for expanded clones.

clone_size: NA
j_call: TRBJ1-3
v_call: TRBV9
d_call: NA
cdr3_nt: TGTGCCAGCAGCGTAGAAGCGAGGGGAACTGGAAACACCATATATTTT
cdr3_aa: CASSVEARGTGNTIYF

clone_size: few
j_call: TRBJ2-3
v_call: TRBV3-1
d_call: NA
cdr3_nt: TGTGCCAGCACCTACGGGGTCAGCACAGATACGCAGTATTTT
cdr3_aa: CASTYGVSTDTQYF

clone_size: NA
j_call: TRBJ2-1
v_call: TRBV7-2
d_call: TRBD2
cdr3_nt: TGTGCCAGCAGCTGGATGCCTAGCGGGGTGAATGAGCAGTTCTTC
cdr3_aa: CASSWMPSGVNEQFF

clone_size: many
j_call: TRBJ2-5
v_call: TRBV20-1
d_call: NA
cdr3_nt: TGCAGTGCTAGGTTTGAGGAAGAGACCCAGTACTTC
cdr3_aa: CSARFEEETQYF

clone_size: NA
j_call: TRBJ2-1
v_call: TRBV20-1
d_call: TRBD2
cdr3_nt: TGCAGTGCTAGTGGACTAGCGGACGCCTCCTACAATGAGCAGTTCTTC
cdr3_aa: CSASGLADASYNEQFF

clone_size: NA
j_call: TRBJ2-1
v_call: TRBV27
d_call: NA
cdr3_nt: TGTGCCAGCAGTTTAAGCAGGGCGACCAATGAGCAGTTCTTC
cdr3_aa: CASSLSRATNEQFF

clone_size: once
j_call: TRBJ2-4
v_call: TRBV15
d_call: NA
cdr3_nt: TGTGCCACCAGCCCCTACTCCTGGGACATTCAGTACTTC
cdr3_aa: CATSPYSWDIQYF

clone_size: many
j_call: TRBJ1-1
v_call: TRBV5-6
d_call: NA
cdr3_nt: TGTGCCAGCAGCTTGTTCAGGGGCACTGAAGCTTTCTTT
cdr3_aa: CASSLFRGTEAFF

clone_size: few
j_call: TRBJ2-7
v_call: TRBV29-1
d_call: NA
cdr3_nt: TGCAGCGTTGAAGCCCGGGGGGACAGGCTTTCCTACGAGCAGTACTTC
cdr3_aa: CSVEARGDRLSYEQYF

clone_size: few
j_call: TRBJ2-1
v_call: TRBV20-1
d_call: NA
cdr3_nt: TGCAGTGCACCGGACAATCTGGAGCAGTTCTTC
cdr3_aa: CSAPDNLEQFF

clone_size: many
j_call: TRBJ2-3
v_call: TRBV20-1
d_call: TRBD2
cdr3_nt: TGCAGCCTAAGCGGGGGGGCCCATACGCAGTATTTT
cdr3_aa: CSLSGGAHTQYF

clone_size: NA
j_call: TRBJ2-7
v_call: TRBV5-1
d_call: NA
cdr3_nt: TGCGCCAGCAGCTTTACTAGTAAGGACGAGCAGTACTTC
cdr3_aa: CASSFTSKDEQYF

clone_size: many
j_call: TRBJ2-1
v_call: TRBV18
d_call: NA
cdr3_nt: TGTGCCAGCTCACCACTGGAGGGGTCGTATGAGCAGTTCTTC
cdr3_aa: CASSPLEGSYEQFF

clone_size: few
j_call: TRBJ2-3
v_call: TRBV11-2
d_call: NA
cdr3_nt: TGTGCCAGCAGCTTAGTGTCTAGCCATACGCAGTATTTT
cdr3_aa: CASSLVSSHTQYF

clone_size: NA
j_call: TRBJ1-6
v_call: TRBV7-2
d_call: TRBD1
cdr3_nt: TGTGCCAGCAGCGCCGGACAGGGTAATTCACCCCTCCACTTT
cdr3_aa: CASSAGQGNSPLHF

clone_size: few
j_call: TRBJ2-5
v_call: TRBV20-1
d_call: NA
cdr3_nt: TGCAGTGCTCCAACTAGAGGAGAAGAGACCCAGTACTTC
cdr3_aa: CSAPTRGEETQYF

clone_size: many
j_call: TRBJ2-5
v_call: TRBV10-3
d_call: NA
cdr3_nt: TGTGCCATCAGTGTAGGCGGGAAGTACCAAGAGACCCAGTACTTC
cdr3_aa: CAISVGGKYQETQYF

clone_size: many
j_call: TRBJ1-3
v_call: TRBV28
d_call: NA
cdr3_nt: TGTGCCAGCAAACATGGGGCATTCTCTGGAAACACCATATATTTT
cdr3_aa: CASKHGAFSGNTIYF

clone_size: few
j_call: TRBJ1-3
v_call: TRBV20-1
d_call: NA
cdr3_nt: TGCAGTGCTAATAGGATCTCTGGAAACACCATATATTTT
cdr3_aa: CSANRISGNTIYF

clone_size: many
j_call: TRBJ2-7
v_call: TRBV5-1
d_call: NA
cdr3_nt: TGCGCCAGCAGCTTGGAAAGGGGGAGTCGGTACGAGCAGTACTTC
cdr3_aa: CASSLERGSRYEQYF

clone_size: NA
j_call: TRBJ1-5
v_call: TRBV4-1
d_call: NA
cdr3_nt: TGCGCCAGCAGCCAAAGCTGGGGCAGTAATCAGCCCCAGCATTTT
cdr3_aa: CASSQSWGSNQPQHF

clone_size: few
j_call: TRBJ2-7
v_call: TRBV5-1
d_call: TRBD2
cdr3_nt: TGCGCCAGCAGCTTGGAGTCTAGCGGGAGGTACGAGCAGTACTTC
cdr3_aa: CASSLESSGRYEQYF

clone_size: few
j_call: TRBJ2-5
v_call: TRBV7-9
d_call: TRBD2
cdr3_nt: TGTGCCAGCAGCCCACTAGCGTCGGGGTCCCAGTACTTC
cdr3_aa: CASSPLASGSQYF

clone_size: NA
j_call: TRBJ2-2
v_call: TRBV3-1
d_call: NA
cdr3_nt: TGTGCCAGCAGCCAACATGACCTCCGGACGGGGAACACCGGGGAGCTGTTTTTT
cdr3_aa: CASSQHDLRTGNTGELFF